The subject of this entry is one T cell receptor beta chain. Its specificity is not known. Sequencing was performed with immunoSEQ multiplex PCR; in TCRdb, only in-frame clones are kept and a portion is missing. The sample contains 90,000 to 95,000 clones, over 80% of which appear only once. This entry comes from a study of graft-versus-host responses after intestinal transplantation. Study-wide background: The study gave all recipients anti-thymocyte globulin induction, then tacrolimus and steroids for 2 to 3 years.

Germline CDR1 is LNHDA and CDR2 is SQIVND (reference sequence). The germline V and J ends were trimmed by 5 bases and 4 bases, with 14 bases remaining between them. The CDR3 extends over 14 amino acids. The specimen comprised unstimulated CD8+ T cells sorted from spleen or lymph node cells, sampled before intestinal transplant. The chain joins TRBV19 to TRBJ1-1; D gene uncertain. The TCR sequence derives from a human donor who received an intestinal transplant. In nucleotides, the CDR3 is TGTGCCAGTAGTCCCATGGGAGACCTCACTGAAGCTTTCTTT. Its protein product is CASSPMGDLTEAFF. Complete variable domain (other parts from reference TRBV19 and TRBJ1-1): DGGITQSPKYLFRKEGQNVTLSCEQNLNHDAMYWYRQDPGQGLRLIYYSQIVNDFQKGDIAEGYSVSREKKESFPLTVTSAQKNPTAFYLCASSPMGDLTEAFFGQGTRLTVV.